This TCR beta chain came from a study of OX40 agonist ivuxolimab in advanced cancers. Study conclusions and caveats: Doses of 0.1 to 3.0 mg/kg were accompanied by clonal expansion of CD4+ and CD8+ blood T cells by week 6.

The CDR3 consists of 16 residues. Germline CDR1 reads SGHVS; CDR2 reads FQNEAQ. With 5 bases clipped from V and 6 bases from J, the junction kept 10 bases outside the gene matches. For this clone: Its matching antigen is unknown.

Data came from immunoSEQ multiplex PCR; TCRdb stores just in-frame clones and leaves some out. The repertoire has under 85,000 clones, around nine tenths of them found once; the top ten carry around 4.8%. Sequences were derived from CD4+ or CD8+ T cells sorted from blood, sampled in a trial of the OX40 agonist ivuxolimab. This clonotype originated in an adult with an advanced solid tumor such as melanoma, head and neck, liver or kidney cancer. The rearrangement links TRBV7-8 to TRBJ2-2, with 9 positions matching TRBD1. The CDR3 DNA sequence: TGTGCCAGCAGCCTCCCTGGGGACAGGGCGGCCGGGGAGCTGTTTTTT. Translated, it gives CASSLPGDRAAGELFF.